This paragraph reports one T cell receptor beta chain. A much larger clone sits a single nucleotide away, making a read error possible. These data come from a study of T-cell reconstitution after alpha-beta-depleted transplantation in children. The V end lost 5 bases, the J end lost 4 bases, and 12 bases lay between the germline ends. This CDR3 has 14 residues. Germline values: CDR1 MNHEY, CDR2 SMNVEV (reference sequence). Researchers prepared the TCRbeta library using unique molecular identifiers, the study reports. TCRdb processed the PCR reads anew with MiXCR; each CDR3 protein has one entry. The table includes about 460,000 distinct CDR3 sequences, approximately 10% detected once.

This material consisted of PBMCs, taken before TCRalphabeta/CD19-depleted stem cell transplant. The TCR originated in a child aged 2-15 years with inherited bone marrow failure, due to receive a stem cell transplant. The chain links TRBV27 to TRBJ2-1; weak D call: TRBD2 (5 bases). In DNA form, the CDR3 reads TGTGCCAGCAGTATAACTAGAGCTTACAATGAGCAGTTCTTC. It is translated as CASSITRAYNEQFF.